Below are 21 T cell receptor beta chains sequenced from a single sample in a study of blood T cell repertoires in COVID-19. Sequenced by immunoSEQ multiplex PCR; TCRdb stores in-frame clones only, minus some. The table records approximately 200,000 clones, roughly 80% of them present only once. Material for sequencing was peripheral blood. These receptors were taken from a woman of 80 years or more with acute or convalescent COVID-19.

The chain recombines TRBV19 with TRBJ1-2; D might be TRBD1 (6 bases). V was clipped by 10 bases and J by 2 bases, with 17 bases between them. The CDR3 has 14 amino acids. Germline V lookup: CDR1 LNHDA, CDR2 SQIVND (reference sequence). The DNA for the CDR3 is TGTGCCACCCTACAGGGAGACCCCAACTATGGCTACACCTTC. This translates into CATLQGDPNYGYTF. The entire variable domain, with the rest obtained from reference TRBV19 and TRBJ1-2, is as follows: DGGITQSPKYLFRKEGQNVTLSCEQNLNHDAMYWYRQDPGQGLRLIYYSQIVNDFQKGDIAEGYSVSREKKESFPLTVTSAQKNPTAFYLCATLQGDPNYGYTFGSGTRLTVV.

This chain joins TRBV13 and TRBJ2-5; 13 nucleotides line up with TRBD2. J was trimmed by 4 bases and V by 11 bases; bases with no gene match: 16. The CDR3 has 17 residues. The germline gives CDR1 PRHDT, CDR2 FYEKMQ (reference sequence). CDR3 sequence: CAGRGTSGARPRETQYF. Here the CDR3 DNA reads TGTGCCGGGCGGGGGACTAGCGGGGCCCGACCCCGAGAGACCCAGTACTTC.

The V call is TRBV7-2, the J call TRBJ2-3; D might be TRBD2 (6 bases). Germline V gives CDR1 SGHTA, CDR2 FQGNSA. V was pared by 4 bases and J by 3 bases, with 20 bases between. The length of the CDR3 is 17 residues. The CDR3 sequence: CASSSPRDGRMTDTQYF. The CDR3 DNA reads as TGTGCCAGCAGCTCCCCTCGAGACGGGAGAATGACAGATACGCAGTATTTT.

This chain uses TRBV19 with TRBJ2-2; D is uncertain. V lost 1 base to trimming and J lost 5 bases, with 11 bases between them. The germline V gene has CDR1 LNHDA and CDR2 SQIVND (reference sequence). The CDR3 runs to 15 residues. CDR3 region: CASSIGFTRTGELFF. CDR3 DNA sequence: TGTGCCAGTAGTATAGGATTTACCCGGACCGGGGAGCTGTTTTTT.

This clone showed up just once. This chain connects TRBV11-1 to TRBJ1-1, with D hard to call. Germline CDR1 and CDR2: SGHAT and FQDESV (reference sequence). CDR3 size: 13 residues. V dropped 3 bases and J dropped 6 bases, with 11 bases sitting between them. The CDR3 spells CASSFLAGSEAFF. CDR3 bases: TGTGCCAGCAGCTTCCTCGCGGGCTCTGAAGCTTTCTTT. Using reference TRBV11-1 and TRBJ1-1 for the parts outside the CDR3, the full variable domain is EAEVAQSPRYKITEKSQAVAFWCDPISGHATLYWYRQILGQGPELLVQFQDESVVDDSQLPKDRFSAERLKGVDSTLKIQPAELGDSAMYLCASSFLAGSEAFFGQGTRLTVV.

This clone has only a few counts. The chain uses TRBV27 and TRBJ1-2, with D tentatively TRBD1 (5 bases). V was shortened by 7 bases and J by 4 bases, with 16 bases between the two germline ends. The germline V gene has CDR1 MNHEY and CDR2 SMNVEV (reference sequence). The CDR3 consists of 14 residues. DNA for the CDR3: TGTGCCAGCAAACAAGGGGCGGGGACCTATGGCTACACCTTC. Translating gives CASKQGAGTYGYTF.

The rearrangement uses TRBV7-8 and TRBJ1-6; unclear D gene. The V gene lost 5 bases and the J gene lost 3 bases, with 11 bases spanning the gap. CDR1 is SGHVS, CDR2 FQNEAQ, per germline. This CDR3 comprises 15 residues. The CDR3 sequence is CASSAAQIYNSPLHF. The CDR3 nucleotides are TGTGCCAGCAGCGCCGCACAAATCTATAATTCACCCCTCCACTTT.

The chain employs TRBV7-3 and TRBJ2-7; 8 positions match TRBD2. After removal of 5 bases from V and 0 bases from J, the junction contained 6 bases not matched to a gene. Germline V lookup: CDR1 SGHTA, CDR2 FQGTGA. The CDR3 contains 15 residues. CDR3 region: CASSPTSGTSYEQYF. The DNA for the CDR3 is TGTGCCAGCAGCCCTACTAGCGGAACCTCCTACGAGCAGTACTTC.

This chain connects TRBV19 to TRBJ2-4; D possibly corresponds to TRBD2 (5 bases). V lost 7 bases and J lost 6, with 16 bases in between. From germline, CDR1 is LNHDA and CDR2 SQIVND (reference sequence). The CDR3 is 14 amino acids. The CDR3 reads CASTSSREANIQYF. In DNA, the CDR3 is TGTGCCAGTACCTCCTCCCGGGAAGCAAACATTCAGTACTTC.

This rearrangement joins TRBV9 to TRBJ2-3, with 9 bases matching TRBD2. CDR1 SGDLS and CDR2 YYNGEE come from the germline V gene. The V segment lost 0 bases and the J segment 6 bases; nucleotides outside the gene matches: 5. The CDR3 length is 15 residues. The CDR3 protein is CASSVGGTSSDTQYF. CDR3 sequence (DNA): TGTGCCAGCAGCGTAGGGGGGACTAGCTCGGATACGCAGTATTTT.

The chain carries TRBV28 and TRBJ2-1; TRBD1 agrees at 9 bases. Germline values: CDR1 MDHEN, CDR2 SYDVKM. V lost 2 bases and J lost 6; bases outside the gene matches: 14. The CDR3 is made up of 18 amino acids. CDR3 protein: CASSLVTDGQGKANEQFF. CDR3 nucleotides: TGTGCCAGCAGTTTAGTTACCGACGGACAGGGGAAGGCCAATGAGCAGTTCTTC.

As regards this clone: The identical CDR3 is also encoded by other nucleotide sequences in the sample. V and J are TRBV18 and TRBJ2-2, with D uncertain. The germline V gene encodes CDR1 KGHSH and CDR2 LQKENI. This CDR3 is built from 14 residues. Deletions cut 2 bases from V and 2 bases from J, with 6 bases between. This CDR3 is CASSPGRNTGELFF. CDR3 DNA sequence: TGTGCCAGCTCACCAGGCAGAAACACCGGGGAGCTGTTTTTT.

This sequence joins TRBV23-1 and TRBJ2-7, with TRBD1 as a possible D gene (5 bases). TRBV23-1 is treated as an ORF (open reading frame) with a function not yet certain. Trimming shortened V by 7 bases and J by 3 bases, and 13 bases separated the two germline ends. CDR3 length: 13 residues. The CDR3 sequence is CASNQTEIYEQYF. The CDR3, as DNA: TGCGCCAGCAACCAGACAGAAATCTACGAGCAGTACTTC.

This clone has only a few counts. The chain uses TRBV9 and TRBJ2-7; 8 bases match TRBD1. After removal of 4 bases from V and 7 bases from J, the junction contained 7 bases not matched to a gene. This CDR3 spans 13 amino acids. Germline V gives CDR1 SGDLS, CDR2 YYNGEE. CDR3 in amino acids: CASSTTGGWEQYF. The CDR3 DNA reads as TGTGCCAGCAGCACTACAGGGGGTTGGGAGCAGTACTTC.

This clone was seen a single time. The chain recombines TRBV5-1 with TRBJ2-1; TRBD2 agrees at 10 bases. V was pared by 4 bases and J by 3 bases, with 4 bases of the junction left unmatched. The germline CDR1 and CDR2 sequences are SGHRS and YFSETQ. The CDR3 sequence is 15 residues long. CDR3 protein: CASSASGSGYNEQFF. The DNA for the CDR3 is TGCGCCAGCAGCGCTAGCGGGAGCGGCTACAATGAGCAGTTCTTC. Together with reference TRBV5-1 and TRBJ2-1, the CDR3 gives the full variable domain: KAGVTQTPRYLIKTRGQQVTLSCSPISGHRSVSWYQQTPGQGLQFLFEYFSETQRNKGNFPGRFSGRQFSNSRSEMNVSTLELGDSALYLCASSASGSGYNEQFFGPGTRLTVL.

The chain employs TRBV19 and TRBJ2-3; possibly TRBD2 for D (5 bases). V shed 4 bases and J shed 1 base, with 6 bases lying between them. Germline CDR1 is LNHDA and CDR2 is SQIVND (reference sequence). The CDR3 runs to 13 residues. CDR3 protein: CASSNGGTDTQYF. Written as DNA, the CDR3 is TGTGCCAGTAGTAACGGGGGCACAGATACGCAGTATTTT. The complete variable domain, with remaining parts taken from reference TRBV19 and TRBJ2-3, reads DGGITQSPKYLFRKEGQNVTLSCEQNLNHDAMYWYRQDPGQGLRLIYYSQIVNDFQKGDIAEGYSVSREKKESFPLTVTSAQKNPTAFYLCASSNGGTDTQYFGPGTRLTVL.

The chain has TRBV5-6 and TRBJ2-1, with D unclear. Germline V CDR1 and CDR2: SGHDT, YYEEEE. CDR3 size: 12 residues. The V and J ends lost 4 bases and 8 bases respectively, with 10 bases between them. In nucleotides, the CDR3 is TGTGCCAGCAGCCCTTTCCTTCATGAGCAGTTCTTC. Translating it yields CASSPFLHEQFF.

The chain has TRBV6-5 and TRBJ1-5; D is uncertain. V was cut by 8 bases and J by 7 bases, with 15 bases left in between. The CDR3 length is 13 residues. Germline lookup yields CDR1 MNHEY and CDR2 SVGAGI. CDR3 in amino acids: CASGSGVEQPQHF. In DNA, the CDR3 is TGTGCCAGCGGATCCGGGGTGGAGCAGCCCCAGCATTTT.

This CDR3 reads CASSLVPGQPQHF. Written as DNA, the CDR3 is TGTGCCAGCAGCTTAGTGCCGGGTCAGCCCCAGCATTTT. The rearrangement links TRBV7-2 to TRBJ1-5; D is uncertain. The CDR3 contains 13 residues. Trimming left V 1 base short and J 6 bases short, with 7 bases between. CDR1 SGHTA and CDR2 FQGNSA come from the germline V gene. The variable domain in full, with the rest retrieved from reference TRBV7-2 and TRBJ1-5, is GAGVSQSPSNKVTEKGKDVELRCDPISGHTALYWYRQSLGQGLEFLIYFQGNSAPDKSGLPSDRFSAERTGGSVSTLTIQRTQQEDSAVYLCASSLVPGQPQHFGDGTRLSIL.

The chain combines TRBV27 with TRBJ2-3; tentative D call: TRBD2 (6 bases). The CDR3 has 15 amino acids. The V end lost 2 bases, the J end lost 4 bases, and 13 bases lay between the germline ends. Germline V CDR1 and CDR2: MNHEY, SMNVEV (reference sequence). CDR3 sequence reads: CASSLGGKLSDTQYF. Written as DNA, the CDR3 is TGTGCCAGCAGTTTAGGCGGGAAGCTATCAGATACGCAGTATTTT.

The DNA for the CDR3 is TGTGCCAGCAGTCCGGGACACGGCCGTGTGGACACTGAAGCTTTCTTT. Its protein product is CASSPGHGRVDTEAFF. The gene calls are TRBV28 and TRBJ1-1; possible D gene TRBD1, 6 bases. V lost 5 bases, J lost 3 bases, and 19 bases lay in between. The CDR3 totals 16 residues. Germline CDR1 MDHEN, CDR2 SYDVKM.